Listed here is a single T cell receptor beta chain. No antigen is known for it. The data are from a study of cytomegalovirus exposure and HLA in healthy donors. General study points: Later work found that TCR association rates differed between HLA loci; DRB1 had the most and HLA-C the fewest. A later analysis reportedly identified an Asian-associated ancestry cluster as carrying fewer N-insertions than the roughly 600-donor mean.

PCR involved 60 Vbeta and 13 Jbeta primers. The protocol was immunoSEQ multiplex PCR, while the TCRdb copy is restricted to in-frame clones and leaves out a portion. Among about 200,000 clones listed, 76% were seen once. The CDR3 totals 14 residues. V lost 3 bases, J lost 7 bases, and 4 bases stayed unmatched. CDR1 and CDR2 (germline): SNHLY, FYNNEI. Sequenced sample: PBMCs. The gene calls are TRBV2 and TRBJ1-5, with TRBD1 matching over 9 bases. The origin of this receptor is a young man in good health and CMV-seronegative. CDR3 sequence: CASSEDRGGQPQHF. Here the CDR3 DNA reads TGTGCCAGCAGTGAGGACAGGGGAGGCCAGCCCCAGCATTTT.